What follows is one TCR beta chain and its context. Its specificity is not known. This sample stems from a study of T cells in localized non-small cell lung cancer. Study conclusions and caveats: Turning up in adjacent lung were a median roughly 62 of the top 100 tumor clones.

Sequencing used immunoSEQ multiplex PCR; TCRdb keeps in-frame clones, though not all of them. The sample yields 59,000 or so clones, roughly nine tenths seen once. With V trimmed by 4 bases and J by 8 bases, 4 bases remained unmatched. The CDR3 sequence is 14 residues long. CDR1 MRHNA and CDR2 SNTAGT come from the germline V gene. The material was peripheral blood, obtained before any cancer treatment. The origin of this receptor is a man between 35 and 75 years old with stage I lung adenocarcinoma. The chain combines TRBV6-4 with TRBJ2-1, with 11 bases lining up with TRBD1. CDR3: CASSGTGGFDEQFF. The CDR3 bases are TGTGCCAGCAGTGGGACAGGGGGCTTCGATGAGCAGTTCTTC.